A selection of T cell receptor beta chains follows, all from one sample in a study of identical twins. Each CDR3 protein gets one entry after TCRdb re-called the 5' RACE reads with MiXCR. The sample consists of some 230,000 distinct CDR3 sequences, 6.5% of them appearing once. These same data were also listed under a study on T cells expressing NK-cell markers.

Sequenced sample: CD8+ T cells sorted from blood. These receptors were taken from a woman aged 18-35 years in good health. Each CDR3 is given with its conserved first and last residue. D genes are given only for firm matches. Size values are once, few and many counts, or a class for expanded clones, and some rows have none.

j_gene	v_gene	len	abundance	d_gene	CDR3aa	CDR3nt
TRBJ1-1	TRBV2	11	many	TRBD1	CASSRGQGAFF	TGTGCCAGCAGCCGGGGACAGGGAGCTTTCTTT
TRBJ2-5	TRBV13	13	NA	NA	CASRPAGSGTQYF	TGTGCCAGCAGGCCTGCAGGGTCCGGGACCCAGTACTTC
TRBJ2-5	TRBV10-2	14	NA	NA	CASSGGKGRETQYF	TGCGCCAGCAGTGGCGGGAAGGGTCGGGAGACCCAGTACTTC
TRBJ1-5	TRBV21-1	14	NA	NA	CASTAGTSNQPQHF	TGTGCCAGCACCGCGGGGACCAGTAATCAGCCCCAGCATTTT
TRBJ2-2	TRBV12-3/TRBV12-4	14	NA	NA	CASSAGPQGGELFF	TGTGCCAGCAGTGCAGGGCCCCAGGGCGGGGAGCTGTTTTTT
TRBJ2-3	TRBV7-9	16	NA	NA	CASTEGRGTLSYTQYF	TGTGCCAGCACCGAGGGGAGGGGGACATTATCGTATACGCAGTATTTT
TRBJ1-4	TRBV2	12	many	NA	CASTASNEKLFF	TGTGCCAGCACTGCCTCCAATGAAAAACTGTTTTTT
TRBJ2-5	TRBV3-1	13	NA	NA	CASSQKREETQYF	TGTGCCAGCAGCCAAAAGCGAGAAGAGACCCAGTACTTC
TRBJ2-5	TRBV6-2/TRBV6-3	12	many	NA	CASTGPQETQYF	TGTGCCAGCACCGGGCCCCAAGAGACCCAGTACTTC
TRBJ2-7	TRBV9	15	NA	NA	CASSEGASVAYEQYF	TGTGCCAGCAGTGAGGGGGCTAGCGTAGCCTACGAGCAGTACTTC
TRBJ2-7	TRBV15	15	NA	NA	CATSRSRGNSYEQYF	TGTGCCACCAGCAGGAGCAGGGGTAACTCCTACGAGCAGTACTTC
TRBJ1-4	TRBV6-5	15	NA	TRBD1	CASSYHTGVGEKLFF	TGTGCCAGCAGTTATCATACAGGGGTGGGAGAAAAACTGTTTTTT
TRBJ1-2	TRBV12-3/TRBV12-4	14	many	NA	CASSLLAGEWSYTF	TGTGCCAGCAGTTTATTGGCAGGGGAGTGGAGCTACACCTTC
TRBJ1-1	TRBV20-1	15	NA	NA	CSARDSLRGGTEAFF	TGCAGTGCTAGAGATAGCCTCCGTGGGGGGACTGAAGCTTTCTTT
TRBJ1-6	TRBV20-1	14	many	NA	CSASRGSESSPLHF	TGCAGTGCTAGCAGGGGTAGTGAGAGTTCACCCCTCCACTTT
TRBJ2-7	TRBV7-8	14	many	TRBD2	CASTLAGGPREQYF	TGTGCCAGCACATTAGCGGGGGGCCCACGGGAGCAGTACTTC
TRBJ2-3	TRBV5-4	16	NA	TRBD1	CASSSGQVERGDTQYF	TGTGCCAGCAGCTCGGGACAGGTTGAGCGTGGGGATACGCAGTATTTT
TRBJ1-4	TRBV20-1	14	NA	NA	CSARGAASNEKLFF	TGCAGTGCTAGAGGGGCAGCTTCGAATGAAAAACTGTTTTTT
TRBJ2-1	TRBV4-1	17	many	TRBD2	CASSPLWAGGPYNEQFF	TGCGCCAGCAGCCCCTTGTGGGCGGGGGGGCCCTACAATGAGCAGTTCTTC
TRBJ2-7	TRBV7-9	14	NA	NA	CASSSPRAPYEQYF	TGTGCCAGCAGCTCGCCCAGGGCACCCTACGAGCAGTACTTC
TRBJ2-1	TRBV11-2	16	few	TRBD2	CASRTVRSGTYNEQFF	TGTGCCAGCAGGACGGTGAGGAGCGGGACCTACAATGAGCAGTTCTTC
TRBJ2-5	TRBV6-1	15	NA	NA	CASSEGRAGSETQYF	TGTGCCAGCAGTGAAGGGAGGGCAGGATCAGAGACCCAGTACTTC
TRBJ1-1	TRBV4-3	13	few	NA	CASSWEPNTEAFF	TGCGCCAGCAGCTGGGAGCCGAACACTGAAGCTTTCTTT
TRBJ2-5	TRBV20-1	17	NA	NA	CSASPGLISLVQETQYF	TGCAGTGCTTCTCCGGGACTGATTTCGCTTGTACAAGAGACCCAGTACTTC
TRBJ2-5	TRBV6-6	11	few	NA	CASLFRLTQYF	TGTGCCAGCCTATTTCGACTCACCCAGTACTTC
TRBJ1-1	TRBV20-1	11	few	NA	CSARTVTEAFF	TGCAGTGCGCGGACAGTTACTGAAGCTTTCTTT
TRBJ1-2	TRBV12-3/TRBV12-4	13	few	NA	CASSLEWGYGYTF	TGTGCCAGCAGTTTAGAATGGGGGTACGGCTACACCTTC
TRBJ1-1	TRBV11-2	13	many	NA	CASRTRKNTEAFF	TGTGCCAGCAGGACACGCAAGAACACTGAAGCTTTCTTT
TRBJ2-7	TRBV2	13	NA	TRBD2	CARSGLAGYEQYF	TGTGCCAGGTCAGGACTAGCGGGATACGAGCAGTACTTC
TRBJ2-7	TRBV20-1	15	NA	TRBD1	CSAKQRDSLSYEQYF	TGCAGTGCTAAACAAAGGGACAGCCTCTCCTACGAGCAGTACTTC